This T cell receptor (beta chain) was obtained from a study of blood T cell repertoires in COVID-19. Trimming took 2 bases from V and 2 from J, leaving 16 bases between them. The CDR3 contains 17 residues. CDR1 is LNHDA and CDR2 is SQIVND in the germline V gene (reference sequence). This table comes from immunoSEQ multiplex PCR, and its TCRdb copy is limited to in-frame clones, with some not included. The sample lists fewer than 350,000 clones, 85% occurring once. Participant ages covered about 18 to 89 years across 20 to 25 US areas. Exposed study participants had met a COVID-19 case within 2 weeks before entry.

V gene TRBV19 combines with J gene TRBJ1-5; maybe TRBD1 (6 bases). The specimen sequenced was PBMCs or T cells enriched from blood (not recorded which). The clonotype originates from a woman under 40 who had been exposed to COVID-19. The CDR3 DNA sequence: TGTGCCAGTAGTATACGGGGGGGGCTTCTGGGCAATCAGCCCCAGCATTTT. Amino acid sequence: CASSIRGGLLGNQPQHF.